The rows below give T cell receptor beta chains drawn from one sample of a study of control samples from healthy donors and cancer patients. Generated by immunoSEQ multiplex PCR, the TCRdb table keeps only in-frame clones and is missing some. The data show 94,000 or so clones, approximately 84% seen once. Sequences were obtained from PBMCs. The source of these receptors is a man between 70 and 80 years old with lung cancer. The CDR3 runs from the conserved cysteine through the conserved F or W. Fields, in order: J gene, V gene, clone size, D gene, CDR3 DNA, CDR3 protein. The D gene is left open where the match is weak. Clone size is not always given. Where it is, it says once, few, many or a class for expanded clones.

TRBJ2-3,TRBV25-1,once,.,TGTGCCAGCAGTGTTCGAGGGGGAACGCAAGATACGCAGTATTTT,CASSVRGGTQDTQYF
TRBJ1-5,TRBV7-9,.,TRBD1,TGTGCCAGCAGCTCCCCATCCGGACAGGGGGCAAATCAGCCCCAGCATTTT,CASSSPSGQGANQPQHF
TRBJ2-1,TRBV11-2,.,.,TGTGCCAGCAGTTTTAGCGTCCTAGCAGCCCTCAATGAGCAGTTCTTC,CASSFSVLAALNEQFF
TRBJ1-1,TRBV12-3/TRBV12-4,.,.,TGTGCCAGCAGTTTTTCCGGATGGACTGAAGCTTTCTTT,CASSFSGWTEAFF
TRBJ1-1,TRBV7-2,.,.,TGTGCCAGCAGTATTCGGGCCCAAGGGGCTTTCTTT,CASSIRAQGAFF
TRBJ1-2,TRBV6-4,once,TRBD1,TGTGCAAATCGGGGACAGGGGGCTCATGGCTACACCTTC,CANRGQGAHGYTF
TRBJ2-1,TRBV3-1/TRBV3-2,once,.,TGTGCCAGCAGCCAAGGACCGGATGGCAATGAGCAGTTCTTC,CASSQGPDGNEQFF
TRBJ2-6,TRBV5-1,many,.,TGCGCCAGCGTGCGAGGAACAGCGACTCTCTCTGGGGCCAACGTCCTGACTTTC,CASVRGTATLSGANVLTF
TRBJ2-7,TRBV14,few,TRBD1,TGTGCCAGCAGCCAAATTCAGACAGGGCAAGCTCGGGGCGAGCAGTACTTC,CASSQIQTGQARGEQYF
TRBJ1-1,TRBV10-1,.,.,TGCGCCAGCAGTGAGGCGCGGGACAAAAAGAACACTGAAGCTTTCTTT,CASSEARDKKNTEAFF
TRBJ1-5,TRBV27,.,.,TGTGCCAGCAAGAGGGCGGGGTCTAACCAGCCCCAGCATTTT,CASKRAGSNQPQHF
TRBJ2-1,TRBV18,.,.,TGTGCCAGCTCACCCCAGGTAGGGCAGTACAATGAGCAGTTCTTC,CASSPQVGQYNEQFF
TRBJ2-3,TRBV19,.,.,TGTGCCAGTAGTATCACCCCGGACTCCCGGAGGTATTTT,CASSITPDSRRYF
TRBJ2-3,TRBV29-1,.,.,TGCAGCTCATCCGGGGAGTGGGGCACAGATACGCAGTATTTT,CSSSGEWGTDTQYF
TRBJ2-2,TRBV5-1,.,.,TGCGCCAGTCATGATGGCGGGGGACAGTACACCGGGGAGCTGTTTTTT,CASHDGGGQYTGELFF
TRBJ1-1,TRBV28,once,.,TGTGCCAGCAGTTTAAACAGGTCGGGTTTCTTT,CASSLNRSGFF
TRBJ1-5,TRBV6-2/TRBV6-3,.,.,TGTGCCAGCAGTTACTCGGGGGCCCCCTATCAGCCCCAGCATTTT,CASSYSGAPYQPQHF
TRBJ2-1,TRBV18,.,TRBD2,TGTGCCAGCTCAGATAGCGGGGGCCTCGGGGATGAGCAGTTCTTC,CASSDSGGLGDEQFF
TRBJ2-4,TRBV13,.,TRBD2,TGTGCCAGCAGCGCCGGGACTAGCGGGGTACGGGCCAAAAACATTCAGTACTTC,CASSAGTSGVRAKNIQYF
TRBJ2-5,TRBV5-1,once,.,TGCGCCAGCAGCTTGTCCAGGGACTACCAAGAGACCCAGTACTTC,CASSLSRDYQETQYF
TRBJ2-3,TRBV19,.,TRBD2,TGTGCCAGTAGTGCCCGGAGGCGGGGGGGCCCAGATACGCAGTATTTT,CASSARRRGGPDTQYF
TRBJ1-5,TRBV19,.,.,TGTGCCAGTAGTATAGATCACAGGCCTGGTCAGCCCCAGCATTTT,CASSIDHRPGQPQHF
TRBJ2-3,TRBV19,.,.,TGTGCCAGTAGTATGGGAGGCCACTCAAACACAGATACGCAGTATTTT,CASSMGGHSNTDTQYF
TRBJ2-2,TRBV3-1/TRBV3-2,.,.,TGTGCCAGCAGCTATAACAGACCCCCGAACACCGGGGAGCTGTTTTTT,CASSYNRPPNTGELFF
TRBJ1-2,TRBV28,few,.,TGTGCCAGCAGTCTACCGCTTGACAGCCAGGTGGGCTACACCTTC,CASSLPLDSQVGYTF